This paragraph reports one TCR beta chain. Its antigen is undetermined. A read error may produce the germline difference seen at one junction end. This entry comes from a study of post-analysis software for immune sequencing data. Study results and caveats: The F measure placed samples prepared in the same batch into strongly shared clusters. Elevated frequency relative to controls characterized several TRBV segments in patients, TRBV5-6, TRBV5-1 and TRBV20-1 among them.

Carried by the TCR beta cDNA libraries were unique molecular identifiers. TCRdb re-analysed the PCR reads in MiXCR, keeping a single row per CDR3 protein. The sample lists about 770,000 distinct CDR3 sequences; about 45% were seen once. This CDR3 comprises 14 residues. The chain couples TRBV12-3 or TRBV12-4 to TRBJ2-5; TRBD1 or TRBD2 may be the D gene (5 bases each). This clonotype was obtained from a girl aged 5-17 years with multiple sclerosis. The sequenced material came from blood. CDR3 loop: CASSLAGVGETRYF. The DNA for the CDR3 is TGTGCCAGCAGTTTAGCGGGAGTGGGGGAGACCCGGTACTTC.